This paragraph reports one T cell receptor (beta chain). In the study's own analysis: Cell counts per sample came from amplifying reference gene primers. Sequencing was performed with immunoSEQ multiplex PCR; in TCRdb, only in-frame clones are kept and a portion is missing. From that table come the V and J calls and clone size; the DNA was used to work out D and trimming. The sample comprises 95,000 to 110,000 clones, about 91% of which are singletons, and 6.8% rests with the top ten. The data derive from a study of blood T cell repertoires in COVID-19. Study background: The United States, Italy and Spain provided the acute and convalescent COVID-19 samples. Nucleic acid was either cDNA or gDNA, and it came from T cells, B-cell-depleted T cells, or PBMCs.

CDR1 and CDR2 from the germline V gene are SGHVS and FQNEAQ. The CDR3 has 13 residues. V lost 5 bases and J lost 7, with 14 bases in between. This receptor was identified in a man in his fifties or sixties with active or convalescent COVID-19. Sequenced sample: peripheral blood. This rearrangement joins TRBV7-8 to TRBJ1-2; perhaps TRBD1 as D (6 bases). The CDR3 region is CASSERQARGYTF. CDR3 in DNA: TGTGCCAGCAGCGAGCGACAGGCCCGTGGCTACACCTTC.